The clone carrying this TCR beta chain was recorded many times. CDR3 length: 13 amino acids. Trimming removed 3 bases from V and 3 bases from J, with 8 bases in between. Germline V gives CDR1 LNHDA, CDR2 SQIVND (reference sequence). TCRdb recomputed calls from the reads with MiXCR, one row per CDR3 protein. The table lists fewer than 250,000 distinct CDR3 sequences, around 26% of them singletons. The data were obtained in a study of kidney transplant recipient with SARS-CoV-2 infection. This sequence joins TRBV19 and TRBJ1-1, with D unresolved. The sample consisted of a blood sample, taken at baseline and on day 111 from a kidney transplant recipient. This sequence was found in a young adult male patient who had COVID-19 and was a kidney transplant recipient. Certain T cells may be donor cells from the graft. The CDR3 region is CASSIFGDTEAFF. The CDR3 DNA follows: TGTGCCAGTAGTATCTTTGGGGACACTGAAGCTTTCTTT.